This entry concerns a single TCR beta chain. Its antigen is still unknown. This sample stems from a study of T cell responses to AZD1222 COVID-19 vaccine. Study-wide points: Unmutated variant regions are reportedly targeted by nearly half of spike-specific TCRs.

CDR1 SEHNR and CDR2 FQNEAQ come from the germline V gene (reference sequence). Trimming removed 1 base from V and 8 bases from J, with 8 bases in between. The CDR3 has 12 amino acids. The table came from immunoSEQ multiplex PCR; TCRdb's copy has only in-frame clones and leaves some out. Among fewer than 90,000 clones listed, 90% to 95% were seen once. The sequence came from an adult who received the AZD1222 COVID-19 vaccine. The V call is TRBV7-9, the J call TRBJ1-2; a weak D match, TRBD1 (5 bases). Source: peripheral blood, taken 28 days after the second AZD1222 dose. CDR3 in amino acids: CASSLVRGGYTF. The CDR3 bases are TGTGCCAGCAGCTTAGTTCGGGGCGGCTACACCTTC.